Below, 22 T cell receptor beta chains from the same sample are listed, as sequenced in a study of blood T cell repertoires in COVID-19. The data were produced by immunoSEQ multiplex PCR, yet TCRdb's version contains in-frame clones alone and is incomplete. Of 160,000 or so clones in the sample, just under 90% were seen once. The specimen was peripheral blood. The receptors were gathered from a woman in her sixties or seventies with COVID-19, enrolled during active disease.

This chain connects TRBV10-3 to TRBJ1-1; 7 bases agree with TRBD1. With V trimmed by 6 bases and J by 1 base, 8 bases remained unmatched. Germline V gene lookup returns CDR1 ENHRY and CDR2 SYGVKD. CDR3 length equals 15 residues. CDR3 sequence (DNA): TGTGCCATCAGACGACAGGGACAAACGAACACTGAAGCTTTCTTT. It translates to CAIRRQGQTNTEAFF.

This chain connects TRBV2 to TRBJ2-1; the match to TRBD2 covers 13 bases. There are 17 residues in the CDR3. In germline, CDR1 is SNHLY, CDR2 FYNNEI. V trimming: 5 bases; J trimming: 3 bases; junction bases outside the gene matches: 7. CDR3: CASSSGTSGASYNEQFF. The CDR3 bases are TGTGCCAGCAGTTCCGGGACTAGCGGGGCGAGCTACAATGAGCAGTTCTTC.

The chain employs TRBV28 and TRBJ1-2, with D unclear. The CDR3 length is 13 residues. Germline lookup yields CDR1 MDHEN and CDR2 SYDVKM. Trimming pared 4 bases from V and 3 bases from J, leaving 9 bases between. The CDR3 DNA follows: TGTGCCAGCAGTTCTGGCACGCACTATGGCTACACCTTC. As protein: CASSSGTHYGYTF.

This clone was found once. This sequence joins TRBV7-7 and TRBJ2-1, with D possibly being TRBD2 (5 bases). Germline assignment: CDR1 SSHAT and CDR2 FNYEAQ (reference sequence). The length of the CDR3 is 14 residues. In DNA form, the CDR3 reads TGTGCTAGCGCTCGTAGCGATAACTACAATGAGCAGTTCTTC. It encodes CASARSDNYNEQFF. Filled out from reference TRBV7-7 and TRBJ2-1, the complete variable domain reads GAGVSQSPRYKVTKRGQDVTLRCDPISSHATLYWYQQALGQGPEFLTYFNYEAQPDKSGLPSDRFSAERPEGSISTLTIQRTEQRDSAMYRCASARSDNYNEQFFGPGTRLTVL.

In DNA, the CDR3 is TGCAGTGCTAGAGATCGTAATGAGCAGTTCTTC. Protein sequence: CSARDRNEQFF. This chain uses TRBV20-1 with TRBJ2-1; D ambiguous. CDR1 and CDR2 from the germline V gene are DFQATT and SNEGSKA (reference sequence). Trimming pared 0 bases from V and 7 bases from J, leaving 4 bases between. This CDR3 has 11 residues.

The rearrangement uses TRBV27 and TRBJ2-3; unclear D gene. CDR1 is MNHEY and CDR2 is SMNVEV in the germline V gene (reference sequence). This CDR3 is built from 10 residues. V lost 9 bases to trimming and J lost 9 bases, with 10 bases between them. The CDR3 spells CASPPRTQYF. The CDR3 nucleotides read TGTGCCAGTCCGCCCCGGACGCAGTATTTT.

The chain joins TRBV30 to TRBJ1-6; perhaps TRBD1 as D (6 bases). Trimming pared 0 bases from V and 10 bases from J, leaving 16 bases between. The CDR3 extends over 15 amino acids. CDR1 and CDR2 (germline): GTSNPN, SVGIG (reference sequence). The CDR3 nucleotides are TGTGCCTGGAGTGTACTGGGCAGGGGAAACTCACCCCTCCACTTT. Translation: CAWSVLGRGNSPLHF. The entire variable domain, with the rest obtained from reference TRBV30 and TRBJ1-6, is as follows: SQTIHQWPATLVQPVGSPLSLECTVEGTSNPNLYWYRQAAGRGLQLLFYSVGIGQISSEVPQNLSASRPQDRQFILSSKKLLLSDSGFYLCAWSVLGRGNSPLHFGNGTRLTVT.

The chain is built from TRBV15 and TRBJ1-6; TRBD1 agrees at 8 bases. V shed 4 bases and J 7 bases; nucleotides not matched to a gene: 6. This CDR3 comprises 15 residues. Germline V gives CDR1 LNHNV, CDR2 YYDKDF (reference sequence). This CDR3 is CATSITGGENSPLHF. Here the CDR3 DNA reads TGTGCCACCAGCATCACAGGGGGTGAGAATTCACCCCTCCACTTT.

This clone is a singleton in its sample. The chain carries TRBV2 and TRBJ2-7; D is unclear. Germline-derived CDR1 and CDR2 are SNHLY and FYNNEI. V shed 7 bases and J shed 2 bases, with 15 bases lying between them. This CDR3 spans 14 amino acids. CDR3 loop: CASISGFVAYEQYF. The DNA of the CDR3 is TGTGCCAGCATCTCCGGGTTTGTAGCCTACGAGCAGTACTTC.

The chain combines TRBV2 with TRBJ2-2, with D possibly matching TRBD1 (6 bases). Trimming took 6 bases from V and 5 from J, leaving 13 bases between them. Per germline, CDR1 SNHLY and CDR2 FYNNEI. The CDR3 extends over 14 amino acids. Here the CDR3 DNA reads TGTGCCAGCAGACCAGGGGATTGGACCGGGGAGCTGTTTTTT. Encoded protein: CASRPGDWTGELFF.

The chain carries TRBV15 and TRBJ2-3; 9 bases line up with TRBD2. Unmatched junction bases numbered 6, after V lost 6 bases and J lost 5 bases. Germline loops: CDR1 LNHNV, CDR2 YYDKDF (reference sequence). The CDR3 is 14 amino acids. CDR3 bases: TGTGCCACCAGTCCGGGACTAGCAGAAGATACGCAGTATTTT. Its translation is CATSPGLAEDTQYF.

The chain recombines TRBV19 with TRBJ2-7; TRBD1 agrees at 7 bases. CDR3 length: 16 residues. Germline CDR1 reads LNHDA; CDR2 reads SQIVND (reference sequence). V trimming: 5 bases; J trimming: 6 bases; junction bases outside the gene matches: 16. In nucleotides, the CDR3 is TGTGCCAGTAGTGCGGTTGGGACAGCATTTTGGCTCGAGCAGTACTTC. Its protein product is CASSAVGTAFWLEQYF.

The J gene is TRBJ1-2, the V gene TRBV10-3, with TRBD1 matching over 8 bases. The CDR3 spans 15 residues. Per the germline V gene, CDR1 is ENHRY and CDR2 is SYGVKD. J gave up 0 bases and V 6 bases, and 6 bases lay outside the gene matches. The DNA of the CDR3 is TGTGCCATCAGCCAGGGGGCCCTAGCTAACTATGGCTACACCTTC. Its protein is CAISQGALANYGYTF.

V usage is TRBV9 and J usage is TRBJ1-5, with unresolved D. Germline V gene lookup returns CDR1 SGDLS and CDR2 YYNGEE. Trimming pared 3 bases from V and 0 bases from J, leaving 7 bases between. This CDR3 has 14 residues. The CDR3, as DNA: TGTGCCAGCAGCGACGGGAATAGCAATCAGCCCCAGCATTTT. Amino acids: CASSDGNSNQPQHF. Drawing the rest from reference TRBV9 and TRBJ1-5, the complete variable domain is DSGVTQTPKHLITATGQRVTLRCSPRSGDLSVYWYQQSLDQGLQFLIQYYNGEERAKGNILERFSAQQFPDLHSELNLSSLELGDSALYFCASSDGNSNQPQHFGDGTRLSIL.

V is TRBV5-1 and J is TRBJ2-5, with 7 bases fitting TRBD2. V lost 5 bases and J lost 1; bases outside the gene matches: 20. This CDR3 is 19 amino acids long. CDR1 is SGHRS and CDR2 is YFSETQ in the germline V gene. CDR3 sequence (DNA): TGCGCCAGCAGGTGGGGCCGGACCACCCTTCGGGGGGTCCAAGAGACCCAGTACTTC. Protein: CASRWGRTTLRGVQETQYF.

This clone was found once. The chain joins TRBV10-3 to TRBJ2-2; the match to TRBD2 covers 9 bases. The length of the CDR3 is 14 residues. CDR1 and CDR2 (germline): ENHRY, SYGVKD. Germline trimming cut 8 bases from V and 4 bases from J; bases unmatched to any gene: 5. The CDR3 sequence: CAIRTSVTTGELFF. The CDR3 coding sequence is TGTGCCATCCGGACTAGCGTAACCACCGGGGAGCTGTTTTTT.

Notes on this clone: The germline gene is not matched at one end of the junction; a read error may be the cause. This sequence joins TRBV19 and TRBJ1-3; D is possibly TRBD1 (6 bases). The CDR3 has 12 residues. From germline, CDR1 is LNHDA and CDR2 SQIVND (reference sequence). The CDR3 coding sequence is TGTGCCAGTATCGGACGTACAGGGAGCCAGGTATTT. Protein: CASIGRTGSQVF.

This clone was detected only a few times. The chain combines TRBV19 with TRBJ1-1, with 8 positions matching TRBD1. CDR3 length: 13 amino acids. The germline gives CDR1 LNHDA, CDR2 SQIVND (reference sequence). V gave up 5 bases and J gave up 5 bases; unmatched junction bases: 4. The CDR3 DNA reads TGTGCCAGTAGTGAGCAGGGGGCTACTGAAGCTTTCTTT. This translates into CASSEQGATEAFF.

The J gene is TRBJ1-2, the V gene TRBV28, with D uncertain. The ends were cut back, 3 bases at V and 1 base at J, with 3 bases in the middle. Germline V gene data show CDR1 as MDHEN and CDR2 as SYDVKM. The CDR3 loop spans 12 amino acids. This chain's CDR3 is CASSFRNYGYTF. CDR3 in DNA: TGTGCCAGCAGTTTCCGTAACTATGGCTACACCTTC.

This sequence joins TRBV30 and TRBJ1-5; 7 bases fit TRBD1. The CDR3 length is 14 residues. Germline trimming cut 5 bases from V and 5 bases from J; bases unmatched to any gene: 9. CDR1 GTSNPN and CDR2 SVGIG come from the germline V gene (reference sequence). The CDR3 sequence: CAWGTGTAYQPQHF. The DNA of the CDR3 is TGTGCCTGGGGAACCGGGACAGCTTATCAGCCCCAGCATTTT.

This rearrangement joins TRBV2 to TRBJ1-6, with D tentatively TRBD1 (6 bases). Germline values: CDR1 SNHLY, CDR2 FYNNEI. The CDR3 length is 14 residues. The V gene lost 2 bases and the J gene lost 7 bases, with 9 bases spanning the gap. The CDR3 DNA reads as TGTGCCAGCAGTGAATGGCAGGGGAATTCACCCCTCCACTTT. The encoded protein is CASSEWQGNSPLHF. Full variable domain (rest looked up from reference TRBV2 and TRBJ1-6): EPEVTQTPSHQVTQMGQEVILRCVPISNHLYFYWYRQILGQKVEFLVSFYNNEISEKSEIFDDQFSVERPDGSNFTLKIRSTKLEDSAMYFCASSEWQGNSPLHFGNGTRLTVT.

The V and J genes are TRBV28 and TRBJ2-7, with a possible D match to TRBD2 (5 bases). V was shortened by 6 bases and J by 4 bases, with 7 bases between the two germline ends. This CDR3 has 11 amino acids. Per germline, CDR1 MDHEN and CDR2 SYDVKM. The CDR3: CASSWRYEQYF. CDR3 coding DNA: TGTGCCAGCAGCTGGAGGTACGAGCAGTACTTC.